This T cell receptor (beta chain) came from a study of blood T cell repertoires in COVID-19. With 3 bases removed from V and 2 bases from J, the gap between germline ends came to 19 bases. From germline, CDR1 is DFQATT and CDR2 SNEGSKA (reference sequence). This CDR3 is 17 amino acids long. Assay: immunoSEQ multiplex PCR; the TCRdb copy retains only in-frame clones and omits some. Of 450,000 to 500,000 clones listed, approximately 83% were seen once; the top ten hold approximately 2.9%. The receptor's source is a human donor in a cohort sampled during active COVID-19. V is TRBV20-1 and J is TRBJ2-2; maybe TRBD1 (5 bases). Sequenced: peripheral blood. The CDR3 sequence: CSASDPRVGANTGELFF. CDR3 bases: TGCAGTGCTAGTGACCCTCGGGTTGGGGCCAACACCGGGGAGCTGTTTTTT.